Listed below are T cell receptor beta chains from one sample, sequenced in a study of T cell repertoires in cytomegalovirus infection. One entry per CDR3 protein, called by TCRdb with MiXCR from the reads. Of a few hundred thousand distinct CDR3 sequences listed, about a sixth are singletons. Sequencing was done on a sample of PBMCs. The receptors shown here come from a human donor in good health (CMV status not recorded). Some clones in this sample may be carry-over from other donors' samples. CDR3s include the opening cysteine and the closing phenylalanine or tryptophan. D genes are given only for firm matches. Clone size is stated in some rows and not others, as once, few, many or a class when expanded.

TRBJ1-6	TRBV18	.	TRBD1	TGTGCCAGCACGACAGGGTCTGGGTCACCCCTCCACTTT	CASTTGSGSPLHF
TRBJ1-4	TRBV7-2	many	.	TGTGCCAGCAGCCCGGGGAGTGAAAAACTGTTTTTT	CASSPGSEKLFF
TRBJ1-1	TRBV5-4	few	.	TGTGCCAGCAGCTTGGTTGGGGTGGCTGAAGCTTTCTTT	CASSLVGVAEAFF
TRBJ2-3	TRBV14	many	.	TGTGCCAGCAGCCCGGGGTCGCCAAGCACAGATACGCAGTATTTT	CASSPGSPSTDTQYF
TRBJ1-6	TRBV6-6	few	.	TGTGCCAGCAGTTACTCCGCAGGGCATGGGTCACCCCTCCACTTT	CASSYSAGHGSPLHF
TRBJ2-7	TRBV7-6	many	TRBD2	TGTGCCAGCAGCTTAGGTCCTAGCGGGAGGTACGAGCAGTACTTC	CASSLGPSGRYEQYF
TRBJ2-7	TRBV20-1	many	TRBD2	TGCAGTGCTCGCCTCGGGGGGGCGGGGGAGCAGTACTTC	CSARLGGAGEQYF
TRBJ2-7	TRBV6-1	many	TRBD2	TGTGCCAGCAGCCCAAGGGGGACTAGCTACGAGCAGTACTTC	CASSPRGTSYEQYF
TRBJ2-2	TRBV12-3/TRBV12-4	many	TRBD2	TGTGCCAGCAGCCGGATAGCGGGGTCAGCCGGGGAGCTGTTTTTT	CASSRIAGSAGELFF
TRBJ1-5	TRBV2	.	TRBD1	TGTGCCAGCAGTCCAGGGGGCGAAGGTCAGCCCCAGCATTTT	CASSPGGEGQPQHF
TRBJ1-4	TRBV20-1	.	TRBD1	TGCAGTGCTAGAGATTTCAGGACAGGGAATCGGGAAAAACTGTTTTTT	CSARDFRTGNREKLFF
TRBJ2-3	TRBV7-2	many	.	TGTGCCAGCAGCTTACGAAGAAGGGGGGGCTTACTCACAGATACGCAGTATTTT	CASSLRRRGGLLTDTQYF
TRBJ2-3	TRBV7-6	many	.	TGTGCCAGCAGCTTAGTGGGTGGGCGATTCACAGATACGCAGTATTTT	CASSLVGGRFTDTQYF
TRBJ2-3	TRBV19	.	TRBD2	TGTGCCAGTAGTATCTCCGAGACTAGCGATACGCAGTATTTT	CASSISETSDTQYF
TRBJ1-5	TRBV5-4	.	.	TGTGCCAGCAGCTCTATAGGTGAGGACAGTAATCAGCCCCAGCATTTT	CASSSIGEDSNQPQHF
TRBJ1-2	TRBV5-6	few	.	TGTGCCAGCAGCCCACGGACAGTCTATGGCTACACCTTC	CASSPRTVYGYTF
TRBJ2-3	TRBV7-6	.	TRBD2	TGTGCCAGCAGCTTCTCAGCGGGAGGGCTCACAGATACGCAGTATTTT	CASSFSAGGLTDTQYF
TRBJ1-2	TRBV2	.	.	TGTGCCAGCAGTGATAAGGGACGGTACTATGGCTACACCTTC	CASSDKGRYYGYTF
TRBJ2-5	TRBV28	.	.	TGTGCCAGCAGTTTCCCCGCGACCCAGTACTTC	CASSFPATQYF
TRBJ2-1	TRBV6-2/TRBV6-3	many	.	TGTGCCAGCACCGCTCGACAGAACTACAATGAGCAGTTCTTC	CASTARQNYNEQFF
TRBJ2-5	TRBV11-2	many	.	TGTGCCAGCAGCTTAATCGTGGCTGACCAAGAGACCCAGTACTTC	CASSLIVADQETQYF
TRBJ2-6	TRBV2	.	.	TGTGCCAGCACCTCGGGGGCCGGGGCCAACGTCCTGACTTTC	CASTSGAGANVLTF
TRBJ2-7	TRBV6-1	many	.	TGTGCCAGCAGGACAGCGACCGTCTACGAGCAGTACTTC	CASRTATVYEQYF
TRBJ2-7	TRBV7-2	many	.	TGTGCCAGCAGCTTTAGAACGGGAGTGACCTACGAGCAGTACTTC	CASSFRTGVTYEQYF
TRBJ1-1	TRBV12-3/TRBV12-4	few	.	TGTGCCAGCAGTTCTCCCCGGACAACGAACACTGAAGCTTTCTTT	CASSSPRTTNTEAFF
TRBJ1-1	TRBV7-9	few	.	TGTGCCAGCAGCTTATTCTTGGAAACTGAAGCTTTCTTT	CASSLFLETEAFF
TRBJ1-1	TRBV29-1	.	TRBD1	TGCAGCGTTCAACCCCGCCCAGGACAGGGGAACACTGAAGCTTTCTTT	CSVQPRPGQGNTEAFF
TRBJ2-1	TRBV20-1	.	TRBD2	TGCAGTGCTAGACGATCGATTATCTCGGGAGGGTACAATGAGCAGTTCTTC	CSARRSIISGGYNEQFF
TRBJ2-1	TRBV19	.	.	TGTGCCAGTAGTATTGAGGGAAACTCCATCCATGAGCAGTTCTTC	CASSIEGNSIHEQFF
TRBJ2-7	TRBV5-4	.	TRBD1	TGTGCCAGCAAGAGGGACAGGGGGCTCCACGAGCAGTACTTC	CASKRDRGLHEQYF
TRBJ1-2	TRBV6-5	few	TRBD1	TGTGCCAGCAGTTACTCGACAGGGGAAAATGGCTACACCTTC	CASSYSTGENGYTF
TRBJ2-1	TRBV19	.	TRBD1	TGTGCCAGTAGTATAGGCCGGACAGGGCCCTACAATGAGCAGTTCTTC	CASSIGRTGPYNEQFF
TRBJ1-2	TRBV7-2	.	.	TGTGCCAGCAGCCCTCGGGGGCTACAGGGCTATGGCTACACCTTC	CASSPRGLQGYGYTF
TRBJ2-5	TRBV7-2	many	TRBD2	TGTGCCAGCAGCCGTAAGCGGGGGGCCGAAGAGACCCAGTACTTC	CASSRKRGAEETQYF
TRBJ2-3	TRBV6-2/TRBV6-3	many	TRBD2	TGTGCCAGCAGTTACTTCAGCGGGGGTGGCACAGATACGCAGTATTTT	CASSYFSGGGTDTQYF
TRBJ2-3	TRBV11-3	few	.	TGTGCCAGCACCCAAGAGGGGGGACGCACAGATACGCAGTATTTT	CASTQEGGRTDTQYF
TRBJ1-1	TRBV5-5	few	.	TGTGCCAGCAGCTTTTCGGGGAGGGGCACTGAAGCTTTCTTT	CASSFSGRGTEAFF
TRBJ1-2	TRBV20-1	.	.	TGCAGTGCTAGAGACCTCCACCAGAACTATGGCTACACCTTC	CSARDLHQNYGYTF
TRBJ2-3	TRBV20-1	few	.	TGCAGTGCCGGGGGGCAGTCTCAGGCAGATACGCAGTATTTT	CSAGGQSQADTQYF
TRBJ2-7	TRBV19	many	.	TGTGCCAGTAGTCTGGGACACCCAGCTCCCTACGAGCAGTACTTC	CASSLGHPAPYEQYF
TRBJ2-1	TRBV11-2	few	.	TGTGCCAGCAGCGTTAGTGGTTCCCTTGTTGGAGAGCAGTTCTTC	CASSVSGSLVGEQFF
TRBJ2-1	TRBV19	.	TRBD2	TGTGCCAGTAGTAGCCGCCTCACGTCGGCGGGGGGGCGGGATGAGCAGTTCTTC	CASSSRLTSAGGRDEQFF
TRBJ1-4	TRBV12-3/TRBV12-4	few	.	TGTGCCAGCGTCGTTGCTGGTCTTAATGAAAAACTGTTTTTT	CASVVAGLNEKLFF
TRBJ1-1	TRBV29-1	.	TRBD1	TGCAGCGTTCTCACAGGGGGCACTGAAGCTTTCTTT	CSVLTGGTEAFF
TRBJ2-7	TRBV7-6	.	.	TGTGCCAGCAGCCAGGGGGGCAGGAGCCTATTGTACGAGCAGTACTTC	CASSQGGRSLLYEQYF
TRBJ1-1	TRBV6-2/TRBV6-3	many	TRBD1	TGTGCCAGCAGGACCGGGACAGGGGGCGCGTTGGGAGCTTTCTTT	CASRTGTGGALGAFF
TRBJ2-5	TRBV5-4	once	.	TGTGCCAGCAGCTATCCCGGGTCCCCCCGCGGGGAGACCCAGTACTTC	CASSYPGSPRGETQYF
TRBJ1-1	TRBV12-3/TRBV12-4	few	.	TGTGCCAGCAGTTTGACAACCAAGAACACTGAAGCTTTCTTT	CASSLTTKNTEAFF
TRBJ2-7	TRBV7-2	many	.	TGTGCCAGCAGCTTAGCTGTCAGCGAGAGCTCCTACGAGCAGTACTTC	CASSLAVSESSYEQYF
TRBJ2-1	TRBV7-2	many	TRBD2	TGTGCCAGCAGCTCCCCGGGGGTAGCGGGGGGGAATGAGCAGTTCTTC	CASSSPGVAGGNEQFF